This entry concerns a single T cell receptor beta chain. The data derive from a study of T cell responses to AZD1222 COVID-19 vaccine. Produced via immunoSEQ multiplex PCR; TCRdb's table is partial and in-frame only. Of about 150,000 clones listed, 75% to 95% are singletons. The sequence came from an adult in good health. The sample here was peripheral blood, taken on day 0 of AZD1222 vaccination.

The CDR3 region has the DNA TGTGCCAGTAGTCCCAGGACGGTGGGTGGCTACACCTTC. Its protein is CASSPRTVGGYTF. This sequence joins TRBV19 and TRBJ1-2; D unresolved. V lost 5 bases, J lost 7 bases, and 14 bases lay in between. The CDR3 sequence is 13 residues long. CDR1 and CDR2 from the germline V gene are LNHDA and SQIVND (reference sequence). Using reference TRBV19 and TRBJ1-2 for the parts outside the CDR3, the full variable domain is DGGITQSPKYLFRKEGQNVTLSCEQNLNHDAMYWYRQDPGQGLRLIYYSQIVNDFQKGDIAEGYSVSREKKESFPLTVTSAQKNPTAFYLCASSPRTVGGYTFGSGTRLTVV.